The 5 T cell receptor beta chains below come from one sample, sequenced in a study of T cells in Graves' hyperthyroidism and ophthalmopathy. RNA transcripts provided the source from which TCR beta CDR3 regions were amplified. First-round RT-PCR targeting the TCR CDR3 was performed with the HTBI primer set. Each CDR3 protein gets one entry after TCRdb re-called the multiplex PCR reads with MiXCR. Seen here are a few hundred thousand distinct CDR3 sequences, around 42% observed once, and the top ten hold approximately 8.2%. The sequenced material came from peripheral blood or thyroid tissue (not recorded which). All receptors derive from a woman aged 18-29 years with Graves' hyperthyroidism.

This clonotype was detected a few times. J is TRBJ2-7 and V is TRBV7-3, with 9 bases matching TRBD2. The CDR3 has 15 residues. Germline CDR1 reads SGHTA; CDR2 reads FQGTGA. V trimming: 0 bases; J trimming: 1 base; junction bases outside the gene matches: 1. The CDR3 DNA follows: TGTGCCAGCAGCTTAACTGGACTAGCGTCCTACGAGCAGTACTTC. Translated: CASSLTGLASYEQYF.

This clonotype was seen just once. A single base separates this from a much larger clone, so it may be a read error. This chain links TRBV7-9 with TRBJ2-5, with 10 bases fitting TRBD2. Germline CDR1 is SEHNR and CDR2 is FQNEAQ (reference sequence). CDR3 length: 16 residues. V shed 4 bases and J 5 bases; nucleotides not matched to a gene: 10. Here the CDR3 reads CASSSGASGSGETQYF. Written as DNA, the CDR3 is TGTGCCAGCAGCTCAGGAGCTAGCGGGAGCGGGGAGACCCAGTACTTC.

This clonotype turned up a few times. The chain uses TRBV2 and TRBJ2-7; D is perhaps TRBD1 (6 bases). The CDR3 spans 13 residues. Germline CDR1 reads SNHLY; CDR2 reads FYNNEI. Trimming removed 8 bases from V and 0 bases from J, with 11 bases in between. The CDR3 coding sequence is TGTGCCAGCCACAGGGCTTTCTCCTACGAGCAGTACTTC. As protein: CASHRAFSYEQYF.

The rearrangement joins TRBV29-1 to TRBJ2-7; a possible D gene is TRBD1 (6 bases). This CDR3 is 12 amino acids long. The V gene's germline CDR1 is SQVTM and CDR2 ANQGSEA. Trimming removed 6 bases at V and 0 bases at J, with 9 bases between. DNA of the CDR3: TGCAGCGTCGGGACACCCTCCTACGAGCAGTACTTC. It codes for CSVGTPSYEQYF.

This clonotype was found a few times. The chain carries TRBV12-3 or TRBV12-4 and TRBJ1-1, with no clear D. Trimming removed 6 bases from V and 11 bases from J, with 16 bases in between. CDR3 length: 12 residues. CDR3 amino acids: CASSPVGRWAFF. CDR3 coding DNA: TGTGCCAGCAGCCCCGTAGGACGGTGGGCTTTCTTT.